This TCR beta chain comes out of a study of blood T cells in healthy people across ages. Whole-study findings and limits: Long-lived donors exceeded aged donors in naive CD4+ cells and diversity. Older age went with lower TCR beta diversity per million T cells, in a roughly linear way.

Only a few counts were recorded for this clonotype. Its specificity is not known. The CDR3 covers 15 residues. The germline CDR1 and CDR2 sequences are MNHEY and SMNVEV (reference sequence). Trimming cost V 3 bases and J 0 bases, with 9 bases left between them. The total RNA that was extracted per sample amounted to at least 5 micrograms. Primers used in a second PCR of about 7 to 11 cycles were a sample-barcoded 5' primer and a J-beta primer mix. Carrying 12 random nucleotides, a template-switch adaptor labeled each individual cDNA molecule. From the 5' RACE reads, TCRdb called clonotypes with MiXCR, one entry per CDR3 protein. The table shows roughly 1,500,000 distinct CDR3 sequences, with around 36% occurring only once.

The chain is built from TRBV27 and TRBJ2-1; D uncertain. The TCR sequence derives from a woman aged 25 to 45 in good health. Sequencing input: blood. The CDR3: CASSLWLSSYNEQFF. CDR3 nucleotides: TGTGCCAGCAGTTTGTGGTTAAGCTCCTACAATGAGCAGTTCTTC.